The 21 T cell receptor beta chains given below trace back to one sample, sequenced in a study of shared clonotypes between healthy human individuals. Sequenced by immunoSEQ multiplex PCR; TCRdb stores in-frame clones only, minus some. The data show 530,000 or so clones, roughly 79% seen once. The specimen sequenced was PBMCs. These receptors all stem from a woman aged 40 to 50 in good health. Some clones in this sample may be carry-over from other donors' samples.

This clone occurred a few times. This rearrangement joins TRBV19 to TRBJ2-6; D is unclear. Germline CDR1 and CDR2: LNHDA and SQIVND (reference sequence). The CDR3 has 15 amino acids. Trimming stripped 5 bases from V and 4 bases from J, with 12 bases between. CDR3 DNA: TGTGCCAGTAGTTTCCCAGGCTCGGGGGCCAACGTCCTGACTTTC. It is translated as CASSFPGSGANVLTF.

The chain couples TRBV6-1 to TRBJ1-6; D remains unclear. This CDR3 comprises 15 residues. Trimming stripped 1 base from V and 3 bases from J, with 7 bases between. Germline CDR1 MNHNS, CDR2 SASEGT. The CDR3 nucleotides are TGTGCCAGCAGTGAAGGGCCAGGCTATAATTCACCCCTCCACTTT. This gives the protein CASSEGPGYNSPLHF.

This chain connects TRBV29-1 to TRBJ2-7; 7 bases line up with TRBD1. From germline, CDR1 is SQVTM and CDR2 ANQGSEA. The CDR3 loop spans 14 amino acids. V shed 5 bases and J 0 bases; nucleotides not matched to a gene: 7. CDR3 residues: CSVKVGQVSYEQYF. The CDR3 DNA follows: TGCAGCGTTAAGGTCGGACAGGTCTCCTACGAGCAGTACTTC.

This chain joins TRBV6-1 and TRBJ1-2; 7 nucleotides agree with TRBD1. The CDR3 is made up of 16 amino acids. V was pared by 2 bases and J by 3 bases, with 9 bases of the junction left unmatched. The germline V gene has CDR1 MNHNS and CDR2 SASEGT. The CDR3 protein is CASSEWEGQSYYGYTF. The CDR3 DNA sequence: TGTGCCAGCAGTGAATGGGAGGGACAGAGCTACTATGGCTACACCTTC.

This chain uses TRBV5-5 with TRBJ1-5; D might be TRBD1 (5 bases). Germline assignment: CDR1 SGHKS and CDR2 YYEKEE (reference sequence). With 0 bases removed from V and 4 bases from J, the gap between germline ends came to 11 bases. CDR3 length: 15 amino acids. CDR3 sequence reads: CASSLGQGANQPQHF. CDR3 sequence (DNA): TGTGCCAGCAGCTTGGGGCAGGGCGCTAATCAGCCCCAGCATTTT.

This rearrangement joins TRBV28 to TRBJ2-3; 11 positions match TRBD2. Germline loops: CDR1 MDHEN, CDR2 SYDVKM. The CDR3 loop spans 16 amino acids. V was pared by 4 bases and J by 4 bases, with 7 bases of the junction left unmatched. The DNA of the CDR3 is TGTGCCAGCAGTTATGGACTAGCGGGTATCGCAGATACGCAGTATTTT. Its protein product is CASSYGLAGIADTQYF.

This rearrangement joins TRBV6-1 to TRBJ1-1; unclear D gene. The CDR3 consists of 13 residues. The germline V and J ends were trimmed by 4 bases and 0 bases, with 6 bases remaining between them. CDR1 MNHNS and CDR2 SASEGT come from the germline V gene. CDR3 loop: CASSGTVNTEAFF. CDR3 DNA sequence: TGTGCCAGCAGTGGAACAGTGAACACTGAAGCTTTCTTT.

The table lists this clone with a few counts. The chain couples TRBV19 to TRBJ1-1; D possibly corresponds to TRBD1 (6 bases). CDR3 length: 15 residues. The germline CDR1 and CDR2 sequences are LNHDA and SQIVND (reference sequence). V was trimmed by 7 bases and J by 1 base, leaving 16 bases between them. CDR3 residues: CASTIRGVGNTEAFF. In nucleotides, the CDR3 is TGTGCCAGTACCATCAGGGGCGTTGGGAACACTGAAGCTTTCTTT. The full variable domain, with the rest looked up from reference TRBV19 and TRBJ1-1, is DGGITQSPKYLFRKEGQNVTLSCEQNLNHDAMYWYRQDPGQGLRLIYYSQIVNDFQKGDIAEGYSVSREKKESFPLTVTSAQKNPTAFYLCASTIRGVGNTEAFFGQGTRLTVV.

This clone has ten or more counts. This CDR3 reads CATSLESSGANVLTF. DNA for the CDR3: TGTGCCACCAGCCTAGAGAGTTCTGGGGCCAACGTCCTGACTTTC. The genes are TRBV15 and TRBJ2-6; D gene ambiguous. Germline lookup yields CDR1 LNHNV and CDR2 YYDKDF (reference sequence). The CDR3 covers 15 residues. Trimming took 5 bases from V and 1 from J, leaving 9 bases between them.

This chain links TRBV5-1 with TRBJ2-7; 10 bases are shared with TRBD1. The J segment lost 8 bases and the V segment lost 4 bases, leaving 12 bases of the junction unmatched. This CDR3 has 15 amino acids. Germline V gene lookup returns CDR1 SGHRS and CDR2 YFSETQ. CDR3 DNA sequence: TGCGCCAGCAGCCTTACCGGGACAGGGGAGAGTAAGCAGTACTTC. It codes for CASSLTGTGESKQYF.

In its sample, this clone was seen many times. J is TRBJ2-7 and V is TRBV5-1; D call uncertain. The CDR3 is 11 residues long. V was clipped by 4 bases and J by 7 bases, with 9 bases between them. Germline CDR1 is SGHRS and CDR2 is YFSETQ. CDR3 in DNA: TGCGCCAGCAGCCTCCTAACAGAGCAGTACTTC. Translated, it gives CASSLLTEQYF. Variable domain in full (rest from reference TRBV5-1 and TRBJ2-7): KAGVTQTPRYLIKTRGQQVTLSCSPISGHRSVSWYQQTPGQGLQFLFEYFSETQRNKGNFPGRFSGRQFSNSRSEMNVSTLELGDSALYLCASSLLTEQYFGPGTRLTVT.

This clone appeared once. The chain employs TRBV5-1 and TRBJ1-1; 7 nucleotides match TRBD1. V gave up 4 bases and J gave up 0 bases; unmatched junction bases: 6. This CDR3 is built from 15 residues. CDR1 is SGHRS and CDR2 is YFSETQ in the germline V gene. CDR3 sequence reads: CASSQTGTVNTEAFF. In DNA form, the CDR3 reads TGCGCCAGCAGCCAAACCGGGACAGTGAACACTGAAGCTTTCTTT.

The CDR3 DNA reads as TGTGCCAGCAGTTTTACTAGCGGGATTAAAGAGACCCAGTACTTC. Translation: CASSFTSGIKETQYF. This sequence joins TRBV27 and TRBJ2-5; 10 bases agree with TRBD2. CDR3 length equals 15 residues. Germline CDR1 is MNHEY and CDR2 is SMNVEV (reference sequence). J was trimmed by 3 bases and V by 3 bases; bases with no gene match: 4.

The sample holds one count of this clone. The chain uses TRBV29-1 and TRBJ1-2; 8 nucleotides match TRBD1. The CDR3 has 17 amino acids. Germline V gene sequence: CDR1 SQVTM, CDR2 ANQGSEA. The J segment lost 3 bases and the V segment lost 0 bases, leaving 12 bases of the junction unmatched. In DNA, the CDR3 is TGCAGCGTTGAAGATCAGTCCCCGCGACAGGGGTACTATGGCTACACCTTC. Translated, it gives CSVEDQSPRQGYYGYTF.

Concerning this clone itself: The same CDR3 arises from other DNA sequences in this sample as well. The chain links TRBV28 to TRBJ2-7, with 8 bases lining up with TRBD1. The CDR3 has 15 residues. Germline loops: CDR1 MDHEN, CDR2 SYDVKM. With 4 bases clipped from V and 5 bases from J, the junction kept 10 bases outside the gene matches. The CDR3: CASSSSGTGIHEQYF. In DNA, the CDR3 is TGTGCCAGCAGTTCATCCGGGACAGGCATCCACGAGCAGTACTTC.

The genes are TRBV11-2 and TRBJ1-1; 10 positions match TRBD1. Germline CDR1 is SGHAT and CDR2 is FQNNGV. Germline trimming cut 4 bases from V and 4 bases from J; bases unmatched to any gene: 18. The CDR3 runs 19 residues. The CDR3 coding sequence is TGTGCCAGCAGCTCTTCACCCCGGGACAGGGGTTTTATTGGCACTGAAGCTTTCTTT. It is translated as CASSSSPRDRGFIGTEAFF.

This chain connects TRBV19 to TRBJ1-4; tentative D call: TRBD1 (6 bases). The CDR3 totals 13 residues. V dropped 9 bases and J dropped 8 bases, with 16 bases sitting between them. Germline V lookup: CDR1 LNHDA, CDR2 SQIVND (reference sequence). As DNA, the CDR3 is TGTGCCAGCCTGGGGGTCCAGGGGGAAAAACTGTTTTTT. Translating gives CASLGVQGEKLFF.

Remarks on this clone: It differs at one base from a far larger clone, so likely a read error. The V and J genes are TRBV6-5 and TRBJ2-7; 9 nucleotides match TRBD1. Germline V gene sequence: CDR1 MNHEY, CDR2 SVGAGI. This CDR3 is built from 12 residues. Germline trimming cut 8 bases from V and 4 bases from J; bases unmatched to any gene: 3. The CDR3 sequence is CASGTGTYEQYF. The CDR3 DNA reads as TGTGCCAGCGGGACAGGGACGTACGAGCAGTACTTC.

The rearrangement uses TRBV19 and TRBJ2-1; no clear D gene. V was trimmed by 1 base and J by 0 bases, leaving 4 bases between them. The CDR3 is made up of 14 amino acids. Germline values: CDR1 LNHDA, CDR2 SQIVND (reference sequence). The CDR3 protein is CASSIVSSYNEQFF. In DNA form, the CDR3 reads TGTGCCAGTAGTATAGTGAGCTCCTACAATGAGCAGTTCTTC.

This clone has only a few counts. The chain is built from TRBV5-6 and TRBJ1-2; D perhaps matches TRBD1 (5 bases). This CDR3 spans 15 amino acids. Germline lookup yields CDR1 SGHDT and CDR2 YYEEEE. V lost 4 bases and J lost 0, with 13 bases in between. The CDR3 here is CASSLVGEANYGYTF. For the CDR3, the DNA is TGTGCCAGCAGCCTCGTAGGGGAAGCTAACTATGGCTACACCTTC.

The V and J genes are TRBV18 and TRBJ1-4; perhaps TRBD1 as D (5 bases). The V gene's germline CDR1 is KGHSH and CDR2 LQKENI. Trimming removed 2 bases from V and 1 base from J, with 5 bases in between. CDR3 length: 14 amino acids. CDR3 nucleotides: TGTGCCAGCTCACCAAGGGGAACTAATGAAAAACTGTTTTTT. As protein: CASSPRGTNEKLFF.